This TCR beta chain is from a study of T cell responses to AZD1222 COVID-19 vaccine. Findings and limits, study-wide: CD4 TCRs covered the whole spike, strongest at regions 160-218 and 743-854. Donor demographics were predominantly white British with a female majority; clonal diversity may be underestimated.

Some clones are missing from TCRdb's copy, which holds only in-frame ones; the method was immunoSEQ multiplex PCR. The sample holds some 200,000 clones, roughly 92% seen once. Trimming cost V 3 bases and J 2 bases, with 8 bases left between them. Germline V CDR1 and CDR2: LNHDA, SQIVND (reference sequence). The CDR3 has 14 amino acids. A remark on this clone: Its matching antigen is unknown.

The receptor was derived from an adult in good health. The input for sequencing was peripheral blood, taken on day 0 of AZD1222 vaccination. The chain carries TRBV19 and TRBJ1-5; D unresolved. The CDR3 DNA sequence: TGTGCCAGTAGTATTCTTATTGGCAATCAGCCCCAGCATTTT. This encodes CASSILIGNQPQHF. Drawing the rest from reference TRBV19 and TRBJ1-5, the complete variable domain is DGGITQSPKYLFRKEGQNVTLSCEQNLNHDAMYWYRQDPGQGLRLIYYSQIVNDFQKGDIAEGYSVSREKKESFPLTVTSAQKNPTAFYLCASSILIGNQPQHFGDGTRLSIL.